The clone carrying this T cell receptor (beta chain) occurred a few times. This sample was included in a study of blood T cell repertoires in COVID-19. About the study: There were acute and convalescent COVID-19 samples, and they came from the United States, Italy and Spain. The cDNA or gDNA used as material had been derived from T cells, B-cell-depleted T cells, or PBMCs.

Researchers sorted participants into cohorts using their self-reported clinical history. The V gene end was trimmed by 2 bases and the J gene end by 4 bases; junction bases not matched to a gene: 8. The germline V gene encodes CDR1 MGHDK and CDR2 SYGVNS. The CDR3 spans 16 residues. Measured with immunoSEQ multiplex PCR; TCRdb has only the in-frame clones, and not every one. The sample gives 150,000 to 200,000 clones, about 85% of which show up once; about 26% is in the top ten. Input material: PBMCs or T cells enriched from blood (not recorded which). The receptor was isolated from a woman in her 40s in a cohort exposed to, infected with or recovered from COVID-19 (not recorded which). The chain recombines TRBV25-1 with TRBJ2-7; 10 bases match TRBD2. CDR3 sequence: CASSEPKRGGTYEQYF. In DNA, the CDR3 is TGTGCCAGCAGTGAACCCAAGCGGGGGGGCACTTACGAGCAGTACTTC.